This T cell receptor (beta chain) was recorded in a study of T cell responses to AZD1222 COVID-19 vaccine. Study findings and constraints: Baseline serology detected seropositivity in only 5 to 7 AZD1222 recipients. Researchers took repertoire samples only after the peak T cell response had come. The sample set comprised mostly white British donors with more females, and clonal diversity was possibly underestimated.

A word on this clone: Its antigen remains unidentified.

The repertoire was sequenced with immunoSEQ multiplex PCR; TCRdb's copy has only in-frame clones and lacks some. The sample has 150,000 to 250,000 clones; 85% to 95% are singletons. Germline CDR1 PRHDT, CDR2 FYEKMQ (reference sequence). This CDR3 has 13 amino acids. With 0 bases removed from V and 4 bases from J, the gap between germline ends came to 6 bases. The clonotype originates from an adult who received the AZD1222 COVID-19 vaccine. The sample in question was peripheral blood, obtained 28 days after the second AZD1222 dose. J is TRBJ1-1 and V is TRBV13; D is uncertain. CDR3 amino acids: CASSLGGGTEAFF. The CDR3 nucleotides read TGTGCCAGCAGCTTAGGGGGTGGCACTGAAGCTTTCTTT.